The sequence of this T cell receptor beta chain was determined in a study of OX40 agonist ivuxolimab in advanced cancers. Overall study findings and caveats: The antigens recognized by the expanded peripheral T cells, that is their antigen specificity, were not determined.

Profiled with immunoSEQ multiplex PCR; TCRdb holds only in-frame clones, not every one. The repertoire includes 43,000 or so clones, roughly 85% of them detected once, and around 14% sits in the top ten. This clone has a handful of counts. Its antigen is undetermined. The germline V gene has CDR1 SGHRS and CDR2 YFSETQ. The length of the CDR3 is 13 residues. Trimming stripped 4 bases from V and 5 bases from J, with 11 bases between. The chain uses TRBV5-1 and TRBJ2-3; D not resolved. The source material was CD4+ or CD8+ T cells sorted from blood, sampled in a trial of the OX40 agonist ivuxolimab. The clonotype was recovered from an adult with an advanced solid tumor such as melanoma, head and neck, liver or kidney cancer. The CDR3 DNA reads as TGCGCCAGCAGCCCGGAGTTCGGAGATACGCAGTATTTT. Protein: CASSPEFGDTQYF.